These T cell receptor beta chains were read from a single sample in a study of blood T cell repertoires in COVID-19. This table comes from immunoSEQ multiplex PCR, and its TCRdb copy is limited to in-frame clones, with some not included. The profile shows 150,000 to 200,000 clones, over 75% of them singletons. Sequenced: peripheral blood. The source is an elderly man with COVID-19, enrolled during active disease. Each CDR3 is given with its conserved first and last residue. Each record gives: CDR3 length, V gene, clone size, J gene, CDR3 protein. Size tells how often a clone was seen (once, few, many) or the class of an expanded clone, and some rows leave it out.

CDR3 length: 14
V gene: TRBV7-3
clone size: -
J gene: TRBJ2-2
CDR3 protein: CASSPLRGTGELFF

CDR3 length: 13
V gene: TRBV28
clone size: -
J gene: TRBJ2-1
CDR3 protein: CASRRGGGNEQFF

CDR3 length: 14
V gene: TRBV3-1/TRBV3-2
clone size: few
J gene: TRBJ1-2
CDR3 protein: CASSSTGQGLGYTF

CDR3 length: 15
V gene: TRBV9
clone size: -
J gene: TRBJ1-1
CDR3 protein: CASSVGPEMNTEAFF

CDR3 length: 15
V gene: TRBV4-1
clone size: once
J gene: TRBJ1-1
CDR3 protein: CASSQLDRINTEAFF

CDR3 length: 14
V gene: TRBV7-2
clone size: -
J gene: TRBJ1-2
CDR3 protein: CASSLDRGFRGYTF

CDR3 length: 15
V gene: TRBV5-3
clone size: -
J gene: TRBJ1-2
CDR3 protein: CARSLRRAGLYGYTF

CDR3 length: 13
V gene: TRBV29-1
clone size: -
J gene: TRBJ1-5
CDR3 protein: CSVWEAGNQPQHF

CDR3 length: 15
V gene: TRBV7-2
clone size: few
J gene: TRBJ2-7
CDR3 protein: CASSLQTGVTREQYF

CDR3 length: 11
V gene: TRBV27
clone size: -
J gene: TRBJ1-2
CDR3 protein: CASRDPYGYTF

CDR3 length: 14
V gene: TRBV6-1
clone size: once
J gene: TRBJ1-1
CDR3 protein: CASRPGQLVAEAFF

CDR3 length: 18
V gene: TRBV28
clone size: -
J gene: TRBJ1-4
CDR3 protein: CASSFPRPRGYSNEKLFF

CDR3 length: 14
V gene: TRBV6-2/TRBV6-3
clone size: -
J gene: TRBJ1-5
CDR3 protein: CASSYTGNNQPQHF

CDR3 length: 13
V gene: TRBV18
clone size: -
J gene: TRBJ2-5
CDR3 protein: CASSPRGQETQYF

CDR3 length: 15
V gene: TRBV7-2
clone size: few
J gene: TRBJ2-7
CDR3 protein: CASSLDGGGFYEQYF

CDR3 length: 17
V gene: TRBV5-4
clone size: -
J gene: TRBJ1-1
CDR3 protein: CASSGPTGDPMNTEAFF

CDR3 length: 15
V gene: TRBV5-1
clone size: -
J gene: TRBJ1-4
CDR3 protein: CASSRTRATEEKLFF

CDR3 length: 15
V gene: TRBV27
clone size: -
J gene: TRBJ1-2
CDR3 protein: CASSFSRGPVYGYTF

CDR3 length: 16
V gene: TRBV4-3
clone size: once
J gene: TRBJ2-7
CDR3 protein: CASSQQHIGTKYEQYF

CDR3 length: 11
V gene: TRBV7-2
clone size: once
J gene: TRBJ2-7
CDR3 protein: CASSSGQVQYF

CDR3 length: 14
V gene: TRBV18
clone size: -
J gene: TRBJ1-4
CDR3 protein: CASSPSTGNEKLFF

CDR3 length: 13
V gene: TRBV29-1
clone size: -
J gene: TRBJ1-4
CDR3 protein: CSVEIRGGEKLFF

CDR3 length: 11
V gene: TRBV5-4
clone size: -
J gene: TRBJ2-1
CDR3 protein: CASSYSDEQFF

CDR3 length: 14
V gene: TRBV6-4
clone size: -
J gene: TRBJ2-7
CDR3 protein: CASSRTSGAGEQYF

CDR3 length: 14
V gene: TRBV9
clone size: -
J gene: TRBJ2-3
CDR3 protein: CASSVRASTDTQYF

CDR3 length: 15
V gene: TRBV4-2
clone size: -
J gene: TRBJ2-7
CDR3 protein: CASSQDRGRTYEQYF

CDR3 length: 14
V gene: TRBV6-4
clone size: -
J gene: TRBJ1-1
CDR3 protein: CASSPDRVRSEAFF

CDR3 length: 15
V gene: TRBV5-1
clone size: -
J gene: TRBJ2-3
CDR3 protein: CASSPNGGSTDTQYF

CDR3 length: 13
V gene: TRBV29-1
clone size: -
J gene: TRBJ2-3
CDR3 protein: CSVEWGGADTQYF

CDR3 length: 16
V gene: TRBV13
clone size: -
J gene: TRBJ2-2
CDR3 protein: CASTRASGENTGELFF

CDR3 length: 14
V gene: TRBV5-1
clone size: -
J gene: TRBJ1-1
CDR3 protein: CASSPLGQKSEAFF

CDR3 length: 15
V gene: TRBV7-2
clone size: -
J gene: TRBJ1-2
CDR3 protein: CASSLGRGRNYGYTF

CDR3 length: 14
V gene: TRBV28
clone size: -
J gene: TRBJ2-3
CDR3 protein: CASSLLRGGYTQYF

CDR3 length: 13
V gene: TRBV11-2
clone size: once
J gene: TRBJ1-1
CDR3 protein: CASRTVINTEAFF

CDR3 length: 13
V gene: TRBV2
clone size: -
J gene: TRBJ1-2
CDR3 protein: CASREFDSYGYTF

CDR3 length: 15
V gene: TRBV11-3
clone size: -
J gene: TRBJ2-7
CDR3 protein: CASSLDRGSGGKPYF

CDR3 length: 15
V gene: TRBV9
clone size: -
J gene: TRBJ1-4
CDR3 protein: CASSGRGTGPEKLFF

CDR3 length: 13
V gene: TRBV19
clone size: -
J gene: TRBJ1-1
CDR3 protein: CASSIAGDTEAFF

CDR3 length: 14
V gene: TRBV5-5
clone size: -
J gene: TRBJ1-1
CDR3 protein: CASSPGHENTEAFF

CDR3 length: 13
V gene: TRBV6-5
clone size: -
J gene: TRBJ1-1
CDR3 protein: CASRNGGRSEAFF

CDR3 length: 14
V gene: TRBV7-2
clone size: -
J gene: TRBJ1-3
CDR3 protein: CASSSTASGNTIYF

CDR3 length: 13
V gene: TRBV5-4
clone size: -
J gene: TRBJ1-1
CDR3 protein: CASSSDRETEAFF

CDR3 length: 16
V gene: TRBV6-4
clone size: -
J gene: TRBJ1-5
CDR3 protein: CASSDSGGTANQPQHF

CDR3 length: 16
V gene: TRBV5-6
clone size: once
J gene: TRBJ2-6
CDR3 protein: CASSRQVPSGANVLTF

CDR3 length: 16
V gene: TRBV9
clone size: -
J gene: TRBJ2-2
CDR3 protein: CASSVISRTNTGELFF

CDR3 length: 13
V gene: TRBV5-1
clone size: -
J gene: TRBJ1-2
CDR3 protein: CASSRDSPYGYTF

CDR3 length: 13
V gene: TRBV6-5
clone size: -
J gene: TRBJ2-3
CDR3 protein: CAVASGGPDTQYF

CDR3 length: 17
V gene: TRBV6-1
clone size: -
J gene: TRBJ2-3
CDR3 protein: CASSEGGTSGDTDTQYF

CDR3 length: 15
V gene: TRBV3-1/TRBV3-2
clone size: -
J gene: TRBJ1-4
CDR3 protein: CASSQGGQTNEKLFF

CDR3 length: 14
V gene: TRBV11-2
clone size: few
J gene: TRBJ1-3
CDR3 protein: CASSRGQGGNTIYF